Described below is a single T cell receptor beta chain sequence and its context. No antigen is known for it. The entry originates in a study of CD8 T cells in ankylosing spondylitis. Overall study findings and caveats: Reports say disease-linked clones showed up significantly more in matched ankylosing spondylitis synovial fluid. In synovial fluid and blood from reactive arthritis, some motif variants were previously reported. One TCR beta motif, made up of roughly 8 highly homologous variants, appeared characteristic of ankylosing spondylitis blood. In peripheral blood, disease-linked CD8+ clones occurred at relatively low frequencies.

It was by quantitative 5'-RACE with molecular barcodes that TCR beta libraries were made. TCRdb fed the 5' RACE reads into MiXCR, producing one record per CDR3 protein. The sample lists more than 650,000 distinct CDR3 sequences, around 11% seen once, with roughly 0.51% in the top ten. The CDR3 length is 15 residues. From germline, CDR1 is DFQATT and CDR2 SNEGSKA (reference sequence). V trimming: 6 bases; J trimming: 8 bases; junction bases outside the gene matches: 15. The clonotype comes from a male donor with ankylosing spondylitis. Sequenced sample: blood, either unsorted or a sorted T cell fraction (not recorded which). The rearrangement joins TRBV20-1 to TRBJ2-1, with TRBD2 matching 8 bases. The CDR3 coding sequence is TGCAGTGCGGTAACTAGCGGAGGTGGGGGGGATGAGCAGTTCTTC. It encodes CSAVTSGGGGDEQFF.